These 27 T cell receptor beta chains originate from one sample sequenced in a study of T cell responses to AZD1222 COVID-19 vaccine. Sequencing was performed with immunoSEQ multiplex PCR; in TCRdb, only in-frame clones are kept and a portion is missing. This table has about 200,000 clones, approximately 92% appearing once. The sample here was peripheral blood, taken 28 days after the second dose of the MenACWY control vaccine. These receptors were collected from an adult who received the MenACWY meningococcal vaccine as a control.

The chain recombines TRBV27 with TRBJ2-1, with 8 bases matching TRBD1. Germline CDR1 and CDR2: MNHEY and SMNVEV (reference sequence). V lost 2 bases to trimming and J lost 7 bases; unmatched junction nucleotides: 1. The CDR3 is 13 amino acids. Here the CDR3 DNA reads TGTGCCAGCAGTTTACAGGGGGCTAATGAGCAGTTCTTC. It codes for CASSLQGANEQFF.

J is TRBJ2-5 and V is TRBV3-1 (or the pseudogene TRBV3-2), with 14 bases lining up with TRBD2. V lost 0 bases and J lost 2; bases outside the gene matches: 2. In germline, CDR1 is LGHDT, CDR2 YNNKEL (reference sequence). The CDR3 has 17 residues. The CDR3 nucleotides read TGTGCCAGCAGCCAAGAGACTAGCGGGAGGGGGCAAGAGACCCAGTACTTC. It yields the protein CASSQETSGRGQETQYF.

The rearrangement uses TRBV9 and TRBJ2-1, with TRBD2 identical over 14 bases. Trimming cost V 3 bases and J 5 bases; bases outside gene matches: 7. Germline V gene data show CDR1 as SGDLS and CDR2 as YYNGEE. This CDR3 spans 17 amino acids. Here the CDR3 reads CASSAGTSGSPNNEQFF. The CDR3 DNA sequence: TGTGCCAGCAGCGCTGGGACTAGCGGGAGCCCCAACAATGAGCAGTTCTTC. Using reference TRBV9 and TRBJ2-1 for the parts outside the CDR3, the full variable domain is DSGVTQTPKHLITATGQRVTLRCSPRSGDLSVYWYQQSLDQGLQFLIQYYNGEERAKGNILERFSAQQFPDLHSELNLSSLELGDSALYFCASSAGTSGSPNNEQFFGPGTRLTVL.

This clone has a single count. The chain carries TRBV19 and TRBJ2-7; a weak D match, TRBD2 (5 bases). The V end was cut by 5 bases, the J end by 7 bases, with 21 bases between. CDR1 and CDR2 from the germline V gene are LNHDA and SQIVND (reference sequence). CDR3 size: 15 residues. Here the CDR3 reads CASSPRNRGLGEQYF. The DNA for the CDR3 is TGTGCCAGTAGTCCTCGGAATCGCGGGTTGGGGGAGCAGTACTTC.

The count of this clone is one. V is TRBV14 and J is TRBJ2-7; TRBD1 agrees at 8 bases. V gave up 6 bases and J gave up 6 bases; unmatched junction bases: 7. CDR1 and CDR2 from the germline V gene are SGHDN and FVKESK. The CDR3 sequence is 13 residues long. In DNA, the CDR3 is TGTGCCAGCAGTCGACAGGGGTCTTCCGAGCAGTACTTC. This encodes CASSRQGSSEQYF. Filled out from reference TRBV14 and TRBJ2-7, the complete variable domain reads EAGVTQFPSHSVIEKGQTVTLRCDPISGHDNLYWYRRVMGKEIKFLLHFVKESKQDESGMPNNRFLAERTGGTYSTLKVQPAELEDSGVYFCASSRQGSSEQYFGPGTRLTVT.

CDR3 in amino acids: CASSYSGSSYNEQFF. The CDR3 bases are TGTGCCAGTAGTTATAGCGGGAGCTCCTACAATGAGCAGTTCTTC. The V gene is TRBV19, the J gene TRBJ2-1; TRBD2 matches 9 bases. Germline V lookup: CDR1 LNHDA, CDR2 SQIVND (reference sequence). The CDR3 has 15 amino acids. The V and J ends lost 5 bases and 0 bases, in that order; junction bases with no gene match: 2. Full variable domain (missing parts from reference TRBV19 and TRBJ2-1): DGGITQSPKYLFRKEGQNVTLSCEQNLNHDAMYWYRQDPGQGLRLIYYSQIVNDFQKGDIAEGYSVSREKKESFPLTVTSAQKNPTAFYLCASSYSGSSYNEQFFGPGTRLTVL.

This chain uses TRBV30 with TRBJ2-3; tentatively, D is TRBD1 (5 bases). In germline, CDR1 is GTSNPN, CDR2 SVGIG (reference sequence). The CDR3 length is 12 residues. V lost 8 bases and J lost 5, with 14 bases in between. CDR3 region: CAGRGSLDTQYF. The DNA for the CDR3 is TGTGCCGGAAGGGGCAGTTTAGATACGCAGTATTTT. The full variable domain, in which reference TRBV30 and TRBJ2-3 provide the parts outside the CDR3, is SQTIHQWPATLVQPVGSPLSLECTVEGTSNPNLYWYRQAAGRGLQLLFYSVGIGQISSEVPQNLSASRPQDRQFILSSKKLLLSDSGFYLCAGRGSLDTQYFGPGTRLTVL.

Note on this clone: Other nucleotide sequences from this sample produce the same CDR3. This sequence joins TRBV7-8 and TRBJ1-2; the D is unclear. There are 13 residues in the CDR3. From germline, CDR1 is SGHVS and CDR2 FQNEAQ. Trimming cost V 3 bases and J 2 bases, with 7 bases left between them. Here the CDR3 DNA reads TGTGCCAGCAGCTTGGAGGCCAACTATGGCTACACCTTC. Translated, it gives CASSLEANYGYTF.

The CDR3 loop is CASIIDRYNSPLHF. CDR3 coding DNA: TGTGCCAGCATTATCGACCGCTATAATTCACCCCTCCACTTT. The rearrangement uses TRBV6-5 and TRBJ1-6; D unclear. CDR1 is MNHEY, CDR2 SVGAGI, per germline. The CDR3 runs 14 residues. The V and J ends lost 7 bases and 3 bases respectively, with 10 bases between them.

The rearrangement uses TRBV7-2 and TRBJ1-2, with D hard to call. V shed 4 bases and J shed 0 bases, with 3 bases lying between them. In germline, CDR1 is SGHTA, CDR2 FQGNSA. The length of the CDR3 is 12 residues. CDR3 sequence: CASSWANYGYTF. In nucleotides, the CDR3 is TGTGCCAGCAGCTGGGCTAACTATGGCTACACCTTC.

This chain links TRBV18 with TRBJ2-7; the match to TRBD1 covers 7 bases. Looked up from germline, CDR1 is KGHSH and CDR2 is LQKENI. This CDR3 comprises 14 residues. J was trimmed by 4 bases and V by 4 bases; bases with no gene match: 7. In DNA form, the CDR3 reads TGTGCCAGCTCACACAATGGACAGGCGTACGAGCAGTACTTC. Translating gives CASSHNGQAYEQYF.

The chain carries TRBV6-2 or TRBV6-3 and TRBJ1-1; no clear D. Trimming shortened V by 7 bases and J by 0 bases, and 21 bases separated the two germline ends. There are 17 residues in the CDR3. CDR1 is MNHEY, CDR2 SVGEGT, per germline. The CDR3 loop reads CASTPNFGRQLNTEAFF. CDR3 nucleotides: TGTGCCAGCACCCCAAATTTTGGCAGACAATTGAACACTGAAGCTTTCTTT.

CDR3 sequence: CSVGPRGSNEQFF. CDR3 nucleotide sequence: TGCAGCGTTGGACCCCGGGGGAGCAATGAGCAGTTCTTC. This chain connects TRBV29-1 to TRBJ2-1; the D gene is possibly TRBD2 (6 bases). The CDR3 covers 13 residues. Germline V gene sequence: CDR1 SQVTM, CDR2 ANQGSEA. V was cut by 4 bases and J by 6 bases, with 13 bases left in between.

The chain is built from TRBV6-5 and TRBJ2-1; 13 bases map to TRBD2. Trimming cost V 11 bases and J 9 bases; bases outside gene matches: 10. The germline V gene encodes CDR1 MNHEY and CDR2 SVGAGI. CDR3 length: 14 amino acids. The CDR3 spells CAARTSGSWGEQFF. The CDR3 coding sequence is TGTGCCGCTCGGACTAGCGGGAGCTGGGGTGAGCAGTTCTTC.

The chain uses TRBV4-3 and TRBJ2-5; tentatively, D is TRBD2 (6 bases). This CDR3 has 15 residues. Germline V lookup: CDR1 LGHNA, CDR2 YSLEER. Trimming pared 1 base from V and 5 bases from J, leaving 14 bases between. This chain's CDR3 is CASSQGGRTWETQYF. CDR3 coding DNA: TGCGCCAGCAGCCAAGGAGGGAGGACGTGGGAGACCCAGTACTTC.

This chain joins TRBV7-3 and TRBJ2-2; TRBD2 might be the D (5 bases). V lost 5 bases and J 3 bases, leaving 16 bases between the germline ends. Germline CDR1 is SGHTA and CDR2 is FQGTGA. The CDR3 consists of 16 residues. The CDR3 is CASSPFTRVDTGELFF. Written as DNA, the CDR3 is TGTGCCAGCAGCCCCTTTACGAGGGTGGACACCGGGGAGCTGTTTTTT.

This chain joins TRBV2 and TRBJ2-1; D is undetermined. The CDR3 is 15 residues long. CDR1 is SNHLY and CDR2 is FYNNEI in the germline V gene. V lost 6 bases and J 0 bases, leaving 12 bases between the germline ends. CDR3 nucleotides: TGTGCCAGCAGCCCTGGACCCACCTCCTACAATGAGCAGTTCTTC. It translates to CASSPGPTSYNEQFF.

On this clone itself: The junction and the germline gene differ at one end; a read error may be behind it. The chain combines TRBV2 with TRBJ2-7, with 8 bases that match TRBD2. There are 12 residues in the CDR3. The germline gives CDR1 SNHLY, CDR2 FYNNEI. CDR3 in DNA: TGTGCCAGCAGTGAGGTCGGCGGGAGGCTCCGCTTC. Its translation: CASSEVGGRLRF.

The rearrangement links TRBV19 to TRBJ2-7; 7 nucleotides match TRBD1. The germline V gene has CDR1 LNHDA and CDR2 SQIVND (reference sequence). The CDR3 covers 15 residues. Losses at the gene ends were 2 bases for V and 3 bases for J; bases not matched to a gene: 7. The DNA for the CDR3 is TGTGCCAGTAGTATAACCGGACAGGCCCGCTACGAGCAGTACTTC. It codes for CASSITGQARYEQYF.

In nucleotides, the CDR3 is TGTGCCAGCAGCTTCAGGGACAATGAGCAGTTCTTC. It codes for CASSFRDNEQFF. The chain joins TRBV7-2 to TRBJ2-1; TRBD1 is a possible D gene (5 bases). Germline loops: CDR1 SGHTA, CDR2 FQGNSA. With 3 bases removed from V and 5 bases from J, the gap between germline ends came to 5 bases. The CDR3 contains 12 residues.

The chain carries TRBV14 and TRBJ1-4; D is ambiguous. The CDR3 totals 13 residues. Germline values: CDR1 SGHDN, CDR2 FVKESK. V lost 4 bases, J lost 8 bases, and 11 bases lay in between. CDR3 nucleotides: TGTGCCAGCAGCCTGGTCGTGTCAGAAAAACTGTTTTTT. This gives the protein CASSLVVSEKLFF.

The chain links TRBV5-1 to TRBJ1-1, with D possibly TRBD1 on 6 matching bases. The CDR3 length is 15 residues. The germline gives CDR1 SGHRS, CDR2 YFSETQ. V was cut by 4 bases and J by 0 bases, with 13 bases left in between. The CDR3 region is CASSVLPGVNTEAFF. DNA of the CDR3: TGCGCCAGCAGCGTACTACCAGGGGTGAACACTGAAGCTTTCTTT.

The V call is TRBV6-5, the J call TRBJ1-1; D might be TRBD1 (5 bases). The CDR3 totals 14 residues. Germline CDR1 is MNHEY and CDR2 is SVGAGI. Trimming removed 4 bases at V and 0 bases at J, with 9 bases between. The CDR3 loop is CASSFGAVNTEAFF. The CDR3 bases are TGTGCCAGCAGTTTCGGGGCGGTGAACACTGAAGCTTTCTTT.

J is TRBJ2-2 and V is TRBV2, with 8 bases aligning to TRBD2. The V segment lost 4 bases and the J segment 5 bases; nucleotides outside the gene matches: 6. CDR1 is SNHLY and CDR2 is FYNNEI in the germline V gene. This CDR3 has 15 residues. CDR3 residues: CASSASGSLTGELFF. The CDR3, as DNA: TGTGCCAGCAGTGCGAGCGGGAGCCTAACCGGGGAGCTGTTTTTT.

The rearrangement joins TRBV10-3 to TRBJ1-5; no firm D call. The CDR3 is 16 residues long. Germline CDR1 ENHRY, CDR2 SYGVKD. With 3 bases removed from V and 6 bases from J, the gap between germline ends came to 18 bases. Written as DNA, the CDR3 is TGTGCCATCAGTGACCCTTGGACCGAAGGTCGTCAGCCCCAGCATTTT. This codes for CAISDPWTEGRQPQHF.

The chain links TRBV10-3 to TRBJ1-4, with a tentative D call TRBD1 (5 bases). The germline gives CDR1 ENHRY, CDR2 SYGVKD. This CDR3 comprises 15 residues. V lost 2 bases and J lost 5, with 12 bases in between. CDR3 DNA: TGTGCCATCAGTGAGAAAGGGACTTCCAATGAAAAACTGTTTTTT. The encoded protein is CAISEKGTSNEKLFF.

The chain recombines TRBV7-2 with TRBJ2-7; maybe TRBD2 (5 bases). This CDR3 has 17 residues. Germline values: CDR1 SGHTA, CDR2 FQGNSA. V lost 1 base to trimming and J lost 6 bases, with 22 bases between them. CDR3 sequence: CASSLGAGLGSQSEQYF. The CDR3 DNA follows: TGTGCCAGCAGCTTAGGGGCGGGCTTAGGATCCCAATCCGAGCAGTACTTC.